These 3 T cell receptor beta chains share one sample of origin, sequenced in a study of beta chain features in type 1 diabetes. Sequenced material consisted of expressed TCRB transcripts (all of the isolated RNA was reverse transcribed). TCRdb keeps only in-frame clones here, not all; method: immunoSEQ multiplex PCR. The profile shows about 370,000 clones, over 12% of them singletons. Sequenced: naive CD4+ T cells from blood. The receptors originated from a woman between 18 and 29 years old in good health.

This clone has a handful of counts. The chain links TRBV5-1 to TRBJ1-4; D is unresolved. The CDR3 is 14 residues long. V was shortened by 5 bases and J by 0 bases, with 8 bases between the two germline ends. Germline lookup yields CDR1 SGHRS and CDR2 YFSETQ. This CDR3 is CASSPVATNEKLFF. CDR3 bases: TGCGCCAGCAGTCCGGTTGCAACTAATGAAAAACTGTTTTTT.

This sequence joins TRBV7-9 and TRBJ2-5; perhaps TRBD1 as D (6 bases). Trimming took 0 bases from V and 0 from J, leaving 8 bases between them. CDR3 length equals 15 residues. Germline CDR1 reads SEHNR; CDR2 reads FQNEAQ (reference sequence). CDR3 nucleotides: TGTGCCAGCAGCTTAGCCCAGGGGTACCAAGAGACCCAGTACTTC. Translated, it gives CASSLAQGYQETQYF.

This clone occurred a few times. The rearrangement links TRBV4-1 to TRBJ2-1, with TRBD1 as a possible D gene (5 bases). Germline V lookup: CDR1 MGHRA, CDR2 YSYEKL. CDR3 size: 17 residues. The V and J ends lost 6 bases and 4 bases respectively, with 22 bases between them. The CDR3 coding sequence is TGCGCCAGCAGTTTCACGCAACAGGTTTGGGGTTACAATGAGCAGTTCTTC. Its translation is CASSFTQQVWGYNEQFF.